This T cell receptor beta chain was found in a study of blood T cell repertoires in COVID-19. Study information: The United States, Italy and Spain were the sources of the acute and convalescent COVID-19 samples. The analysed material was cDNA or gDNA that came from T cells, B-cell-depleted T cells, or PBMCs.

Authors' analysis steps: Amplification of reference gene primers was used by the study to estimate nucleated cell counts. Here immunoSEQ multiplex PCR was the method, and the copy in TCRdb shows in-frame clones only, minus some. The D gene and trimming were derived from the DNA, and the V and J assignments and clone size from that table. The data hold tens of thousands of clones, with around 81% observed a single time. Trimming pared 7 bases from V and 0 bases from J, leaving 13 bases between. This CDR3 contains 15 residues. From germline, CDR1 is MDHEN and CDR2 SYDVKM. Sequenced input: peripheral blood. The sequence was obtained from a woman in her seventies with acute or convalescent COVID-19. The rearrangement joins TRBV28 to TRBJ2-1, with D maybe TRBD2 (5 bases). CDR3 sequence reads: CASTSLGSSYNEQFF. DNA for the CDR3: TGTGCCAGCACCTCTCTGGGGAGCTCCTACAATGAGCAGTTCTTC.